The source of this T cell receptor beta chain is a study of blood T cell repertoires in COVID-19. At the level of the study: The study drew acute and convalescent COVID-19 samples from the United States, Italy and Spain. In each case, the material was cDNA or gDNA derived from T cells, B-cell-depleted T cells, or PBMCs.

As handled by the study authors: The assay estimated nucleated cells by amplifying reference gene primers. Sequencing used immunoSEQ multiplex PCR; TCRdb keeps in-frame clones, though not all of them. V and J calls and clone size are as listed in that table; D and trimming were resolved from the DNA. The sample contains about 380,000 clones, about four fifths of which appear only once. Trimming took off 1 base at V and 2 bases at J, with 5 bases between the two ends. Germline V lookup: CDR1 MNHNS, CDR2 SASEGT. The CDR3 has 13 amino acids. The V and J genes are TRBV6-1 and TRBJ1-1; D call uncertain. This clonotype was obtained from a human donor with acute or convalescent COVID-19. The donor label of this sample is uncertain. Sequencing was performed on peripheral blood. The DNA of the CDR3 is TGTGCCAGCAGTGAAGTGTCAAACACTGAAGCTTTCTTT. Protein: CASSEVSNTEAFF.